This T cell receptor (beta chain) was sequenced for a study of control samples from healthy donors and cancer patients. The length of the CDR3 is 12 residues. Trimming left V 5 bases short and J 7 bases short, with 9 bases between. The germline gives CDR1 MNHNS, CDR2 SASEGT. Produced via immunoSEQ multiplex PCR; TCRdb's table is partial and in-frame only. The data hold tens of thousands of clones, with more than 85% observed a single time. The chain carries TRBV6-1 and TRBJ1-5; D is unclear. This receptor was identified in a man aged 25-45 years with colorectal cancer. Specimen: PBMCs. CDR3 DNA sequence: TGTGCCAGCAGTTCTCCCCCCCAGCCCCAGCATTTT. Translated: CASSSPPQPQHF.